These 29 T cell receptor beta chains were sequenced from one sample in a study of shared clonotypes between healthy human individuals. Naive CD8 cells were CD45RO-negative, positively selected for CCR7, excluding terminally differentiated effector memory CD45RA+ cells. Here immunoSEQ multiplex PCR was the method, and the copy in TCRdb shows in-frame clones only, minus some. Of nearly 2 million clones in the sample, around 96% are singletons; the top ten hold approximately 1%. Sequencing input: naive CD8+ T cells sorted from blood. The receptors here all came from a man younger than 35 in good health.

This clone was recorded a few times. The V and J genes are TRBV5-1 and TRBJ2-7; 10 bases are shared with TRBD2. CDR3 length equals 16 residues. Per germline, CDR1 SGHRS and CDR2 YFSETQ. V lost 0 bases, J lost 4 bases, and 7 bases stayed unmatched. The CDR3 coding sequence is TGCGCCAGCAGCTTGGAGCCTAGCGGGGGTATGTACGAGCAGTACTTC. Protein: CASSLEPSGGMYEQYF.

The DNA of the CDR3 is TGTGCCACCAGCAGGCCGACTAGCGGCTCCTACGAGCAGTACTTC. It yields the protein CATSRPTSGSYEQYF. The gene calls are TRBV15 and TRBJ2-7; 9 nucleotides match TRBD2. This CDR3 spans 15 amino acids. CDR1 is LNHNV, CDR2 YYDKDF, per germline (reference sequence). Trimming removed 3 bases from V and 0 bases from J; junction bases left unmatched: 3.

The CDR3 sequence is CASSSGRMNQPQHF. The CDR3 DNA is TGTGCCAGCAGTTCCGGACGGATGAATCAGCCCCAGCATTTT. The chain is built from TRBV13 and TRBJ1-5; the D is unclear. Between the trimmed V and J ends, which lost 6 bases and 4 bases, there was a span of 13 bases. Germline CDR1 PRHDT, CDR2 FYEKMQ (reference sequence). The CDR3 totals 14 residues.

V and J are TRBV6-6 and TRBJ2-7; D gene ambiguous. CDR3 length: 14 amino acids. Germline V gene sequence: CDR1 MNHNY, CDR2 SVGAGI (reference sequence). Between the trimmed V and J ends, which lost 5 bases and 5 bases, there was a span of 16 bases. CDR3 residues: CASSLDGEWDEQYF. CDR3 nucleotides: TGTGCCAGCAGTCTGGACGGCGAATGGGACGAGCAGTACTTC.

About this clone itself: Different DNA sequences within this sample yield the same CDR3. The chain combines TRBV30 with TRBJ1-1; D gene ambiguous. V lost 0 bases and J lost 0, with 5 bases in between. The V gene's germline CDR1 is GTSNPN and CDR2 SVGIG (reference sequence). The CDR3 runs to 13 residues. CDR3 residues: CAWSVGVNTEAFF. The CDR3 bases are TGTGCCTGGAGTGTTGGGGTGAACACTGAAGCTTTCTTT.

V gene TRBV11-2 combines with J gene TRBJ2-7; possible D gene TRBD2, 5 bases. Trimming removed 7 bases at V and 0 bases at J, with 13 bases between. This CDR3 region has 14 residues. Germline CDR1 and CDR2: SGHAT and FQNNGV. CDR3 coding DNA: TGTGCCAGCAACCCGCAGCGGAGCTCCTACGAGCAGTACTTC. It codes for CASNPQRSSYEQYF.

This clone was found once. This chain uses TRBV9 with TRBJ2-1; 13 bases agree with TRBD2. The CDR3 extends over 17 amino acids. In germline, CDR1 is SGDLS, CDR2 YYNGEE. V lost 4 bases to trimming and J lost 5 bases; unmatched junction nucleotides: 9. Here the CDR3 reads CASSTRTSGGLNNEQFF. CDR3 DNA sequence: TGTGCCAGCAGCACGCGGACTAGCGGGGGCCTCAACAATGAGCAGTTCTTC.

Here the CDR3 reads CASSPGQGQGDGYTF. The CDR3 DNA follows: TGTGCCAGCAGCCCCGGACAGGGACAGGGAGATGGCTACACCTTC. The rearrangement joins TRBV14 to TRBJ1-2; 9 bases map to TRBD1. This CDR3 spans 15 amino acids. CDR1 and CDR2 (germline): SGHDN, FVKESK. The V segment lost 4 bases and the J segment 6 bases; nucleotides outside the gene matches: 9. Full variable domain (rest looked up from reference TRBV14 and TRBJ1-2): EAGVTQFPSHSVIEKGQTVTLRCDPISGHDNLYWYRRVMGKEIKFLLHFVKESKQDESGMPNNRFLAERTGGTYSTLKVQPAELEDSGVYFCASSPGQGQGDGYTFGSGTRLTVV.

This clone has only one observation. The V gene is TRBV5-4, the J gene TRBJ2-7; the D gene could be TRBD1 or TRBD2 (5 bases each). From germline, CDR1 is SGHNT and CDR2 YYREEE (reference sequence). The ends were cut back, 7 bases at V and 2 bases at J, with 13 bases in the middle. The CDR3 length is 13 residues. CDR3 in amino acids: CASGPGTPYEQYF. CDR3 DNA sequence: TGTGCCAGCGGCCCGGGGACCCCCTACGAGCAGTACTTC. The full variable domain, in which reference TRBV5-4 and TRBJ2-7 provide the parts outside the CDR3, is ETGVTQSPTHLIKTRGQQVTLRCSSQSGHNTVSWYQQALGQGPQFIFQYYREEENGRGNFPPRFSGLQFPNYSSELNVNALELDDSALYLCASGPGTPYEQYFGPGTRLTVT.

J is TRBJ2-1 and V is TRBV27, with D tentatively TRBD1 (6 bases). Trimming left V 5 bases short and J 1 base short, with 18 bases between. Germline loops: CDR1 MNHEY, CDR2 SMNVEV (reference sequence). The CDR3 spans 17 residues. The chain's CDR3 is CASSQPTDRRSYNEQFF. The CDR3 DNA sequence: TGTGCCAGCAGTCAACCGACCGACAGGCGATCCTACAATGAGCAGTTCTTC.

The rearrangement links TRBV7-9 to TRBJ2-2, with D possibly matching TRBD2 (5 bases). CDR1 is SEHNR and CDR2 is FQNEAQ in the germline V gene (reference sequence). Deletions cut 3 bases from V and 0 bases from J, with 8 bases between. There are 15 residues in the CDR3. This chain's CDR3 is CASSFPGTNTGELFF. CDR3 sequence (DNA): TGTGCCAGCAGCTTCCCGGGAACGAACACCGGGGAGCTGTTTTTT.

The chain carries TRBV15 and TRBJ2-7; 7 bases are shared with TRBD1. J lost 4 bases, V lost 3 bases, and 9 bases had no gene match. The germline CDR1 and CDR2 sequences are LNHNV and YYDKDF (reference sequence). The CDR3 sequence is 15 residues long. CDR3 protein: CATSSLETGIYEQYF. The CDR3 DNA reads TGTGCCACCAGCAGTCTCGAGACAGGGATTTACGAGCAGTACTTC.

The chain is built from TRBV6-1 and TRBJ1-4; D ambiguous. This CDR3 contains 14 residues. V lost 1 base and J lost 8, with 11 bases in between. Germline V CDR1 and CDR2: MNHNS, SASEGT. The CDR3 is CASSEEGSWEKLFF. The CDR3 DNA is TGTGCCAGCAGTGAAGAGGGCAGCTGGGAAAAACTGTTTTTT.

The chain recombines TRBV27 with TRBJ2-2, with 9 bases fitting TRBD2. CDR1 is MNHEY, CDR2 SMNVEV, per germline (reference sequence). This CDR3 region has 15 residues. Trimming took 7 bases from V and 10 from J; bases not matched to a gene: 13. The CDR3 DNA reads TGTGCCAGCACATCGTTCCTAGCGGGGAAGGTGGAGCTGTTTTTT. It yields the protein CASTSFLAGKVELFF.

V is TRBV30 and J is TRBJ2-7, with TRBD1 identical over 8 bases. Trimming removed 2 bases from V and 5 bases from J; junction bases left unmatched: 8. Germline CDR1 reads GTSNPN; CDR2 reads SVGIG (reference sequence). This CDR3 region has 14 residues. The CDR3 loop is CAWSSRTGSDEQYF. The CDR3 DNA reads TGTGCCTGGAGTTCCCGGACAGGGTCCGACGAGCAGTACTTC.

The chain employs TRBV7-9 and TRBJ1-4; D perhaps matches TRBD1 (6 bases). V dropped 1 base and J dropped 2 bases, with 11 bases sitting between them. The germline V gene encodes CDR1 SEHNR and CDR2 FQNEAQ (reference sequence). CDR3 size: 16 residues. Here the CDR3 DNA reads TGTGCCAGCAGCTTAGAAGCAGGGGCGACTAATGAAAAACTGTTTTTT. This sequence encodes CASSLEAGATNEKLFF.

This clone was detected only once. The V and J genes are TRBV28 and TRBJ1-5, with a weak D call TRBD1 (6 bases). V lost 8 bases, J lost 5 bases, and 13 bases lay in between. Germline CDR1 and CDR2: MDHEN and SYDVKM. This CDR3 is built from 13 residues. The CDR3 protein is CASQTGYDQPQHF. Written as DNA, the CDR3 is TGTGCCAGCCAAACAGGGTACGATCAGCCCCAGCATTTT.

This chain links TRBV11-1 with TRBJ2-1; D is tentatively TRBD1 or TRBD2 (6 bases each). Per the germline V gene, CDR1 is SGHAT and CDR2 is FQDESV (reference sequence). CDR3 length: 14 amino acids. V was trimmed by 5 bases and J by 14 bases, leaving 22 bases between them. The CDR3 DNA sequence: TGTGCCAGCAGCGTCGAATCGACGGGGGCCGAGGAGTTCTTC. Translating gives CASSVESTGAEEFF. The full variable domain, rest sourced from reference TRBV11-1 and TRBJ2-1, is EAEVAQSPRYKITEKSQAVAFWCDPISGHATLYWYRQILGQGPELLVQFQDESVVDDSQLPKDRFSAERLKGVDSTLKIQPAELGDSAMYLCASSVESTGAEEFFGPGTRLTVL.

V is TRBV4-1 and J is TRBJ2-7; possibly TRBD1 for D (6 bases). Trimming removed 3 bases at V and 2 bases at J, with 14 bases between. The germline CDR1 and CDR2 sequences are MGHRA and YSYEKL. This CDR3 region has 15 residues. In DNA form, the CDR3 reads TGCGCCAGCAGCCATGGTGGGGGCCATACCTACGAGCAGTACTTC. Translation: CASSHGGGHTYEQYF.

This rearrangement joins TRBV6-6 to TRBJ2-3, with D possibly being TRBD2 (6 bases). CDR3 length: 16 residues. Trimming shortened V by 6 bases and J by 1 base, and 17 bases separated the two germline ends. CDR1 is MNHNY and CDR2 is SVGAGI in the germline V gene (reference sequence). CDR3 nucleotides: TGTGCCAGCAGCATTTCTAGCGTCACCCGCACAGATACGCAGTATTTT. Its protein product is CASSISSVTRTDTQYF.

The CDR3 nucleotides are TGTGCCAGCAGCCTTGACAAGGCGCAAGAGACCCAGTACTTC. The encoded protein is CASSLDKAQETQYF. The rearrangement uses TRBV5-4 and TRBJ2-5; no definite D call. Trimming cost V 4 bases and J 2 bases, with 12 bases left between them. Germline-derived CDR1 and CDR2 are SGHNT and YYREEE (reference sequence). The CDR3 loop spans 14 amino acids.

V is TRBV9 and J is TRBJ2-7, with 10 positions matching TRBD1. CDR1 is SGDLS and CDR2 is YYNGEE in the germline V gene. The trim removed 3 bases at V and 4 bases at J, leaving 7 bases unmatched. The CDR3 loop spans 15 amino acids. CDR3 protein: CASSDGTGAVYEQYF. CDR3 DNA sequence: TGTGCCAGCAGCGACGGGACAGGGGCAGTATACGAGCAGTACTTC.

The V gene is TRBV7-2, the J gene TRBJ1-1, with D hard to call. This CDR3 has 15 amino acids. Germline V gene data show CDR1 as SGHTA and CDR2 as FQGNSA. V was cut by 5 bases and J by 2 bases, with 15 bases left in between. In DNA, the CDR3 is TGTGCCAGCAGCCCTAAGGACTTATTCAACACTGAAGCTTTCTTT. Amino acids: CASSPKDLFNTEAFF.

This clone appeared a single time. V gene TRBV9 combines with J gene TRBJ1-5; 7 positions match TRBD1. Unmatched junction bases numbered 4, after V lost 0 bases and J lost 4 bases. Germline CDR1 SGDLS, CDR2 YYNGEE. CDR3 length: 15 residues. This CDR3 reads CASSVGPGQNQPQHF. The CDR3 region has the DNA TGTGCCAGCAGCGTAGGTCCGGGACAGAATCAGCCCCAGCATTTT.

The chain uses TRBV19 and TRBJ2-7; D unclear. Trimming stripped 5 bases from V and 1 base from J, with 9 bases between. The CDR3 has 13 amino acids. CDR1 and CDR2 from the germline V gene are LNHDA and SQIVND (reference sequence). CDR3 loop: CASSATASYEQYF. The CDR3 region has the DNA TGTGCCAGTAGTGCCACAGCGTCCTACGAGCAGTACTTC.

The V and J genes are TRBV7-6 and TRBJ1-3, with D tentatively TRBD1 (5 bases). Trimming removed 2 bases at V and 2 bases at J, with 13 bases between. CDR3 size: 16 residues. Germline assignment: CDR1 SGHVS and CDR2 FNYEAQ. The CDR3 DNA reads TGTGCCAGCAGCTTATCGGCAGGGCTTACTGGAAACACCATATATTTT. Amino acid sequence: CASSLSAGLTGNTIYF.

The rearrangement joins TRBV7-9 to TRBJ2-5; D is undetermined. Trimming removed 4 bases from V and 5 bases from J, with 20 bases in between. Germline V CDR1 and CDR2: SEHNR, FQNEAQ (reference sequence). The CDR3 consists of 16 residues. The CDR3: CASSSNKGLWRETQYF. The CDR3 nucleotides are TGTGCCAGCAGCTCCAACAAAGGGCTATGGCGGGAGACCCAGTACTTC.

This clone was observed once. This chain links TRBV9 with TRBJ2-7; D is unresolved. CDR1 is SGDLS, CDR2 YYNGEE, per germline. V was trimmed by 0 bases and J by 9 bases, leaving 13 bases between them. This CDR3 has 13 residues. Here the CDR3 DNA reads TGTGCCAGCAGCGTAGGGGGTTCTACGCTGCAGTACTTC. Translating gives CASSVGGSTLQYF.

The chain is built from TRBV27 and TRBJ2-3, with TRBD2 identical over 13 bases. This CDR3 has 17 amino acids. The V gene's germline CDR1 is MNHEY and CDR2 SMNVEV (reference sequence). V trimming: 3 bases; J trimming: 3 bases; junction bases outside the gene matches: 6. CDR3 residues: CASSFATSGGATDTQYF. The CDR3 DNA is TGTGCCAGCAGTTTCGCTACTAGCGGGGGGGCGACAGATACGCAGTATTTT.